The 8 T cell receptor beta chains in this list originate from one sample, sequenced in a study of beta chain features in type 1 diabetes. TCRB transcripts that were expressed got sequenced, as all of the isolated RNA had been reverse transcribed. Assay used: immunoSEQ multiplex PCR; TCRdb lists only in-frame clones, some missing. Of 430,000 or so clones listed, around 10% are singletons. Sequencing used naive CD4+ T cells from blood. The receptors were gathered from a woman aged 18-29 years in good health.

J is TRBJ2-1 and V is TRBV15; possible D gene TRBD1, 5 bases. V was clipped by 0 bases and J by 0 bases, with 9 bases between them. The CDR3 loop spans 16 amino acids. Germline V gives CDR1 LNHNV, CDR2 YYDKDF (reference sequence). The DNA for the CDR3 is TGTGCCACCAGCAGAGATCTCCAGGGCTCCTACAATGAGCAGTTCTTC. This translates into CATSRDLQGSYNEQFF.

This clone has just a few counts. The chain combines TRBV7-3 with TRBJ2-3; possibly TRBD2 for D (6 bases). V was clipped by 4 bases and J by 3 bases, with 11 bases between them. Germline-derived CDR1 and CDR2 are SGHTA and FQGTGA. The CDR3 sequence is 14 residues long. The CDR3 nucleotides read TGTGCCAGCAGCTCAGAACTAGCAACAGATACGCAGTATTTT. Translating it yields CASSSELATDTQYF.

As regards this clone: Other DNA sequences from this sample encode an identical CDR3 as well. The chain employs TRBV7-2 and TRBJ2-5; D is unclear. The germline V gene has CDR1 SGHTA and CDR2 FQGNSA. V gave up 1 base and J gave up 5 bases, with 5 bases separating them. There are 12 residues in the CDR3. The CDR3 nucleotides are TGTGCCAGCAGCTTAGGGTGGGAGACCCAGTACTTC. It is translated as CASSLGWETQYF. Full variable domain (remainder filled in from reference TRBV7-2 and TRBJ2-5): GAGVSQSPSNKVTEKGKDVELRCDPISGHTALYWYRQSLGQGLEFLIYFQGNSAPDKSGLPSDRFSAERTGGSVSTLTIQRTQQEDSAVYLCASSLGWETQYFGPGTRLLVL.

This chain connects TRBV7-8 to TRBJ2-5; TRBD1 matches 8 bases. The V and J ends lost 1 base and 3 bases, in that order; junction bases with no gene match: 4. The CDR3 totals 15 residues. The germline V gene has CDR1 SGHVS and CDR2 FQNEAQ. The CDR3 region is CASSLGATGEETQYF. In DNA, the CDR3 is TGTGCCAGCAGCTTAGGGGCGACAGGGGAAGAGACCCAGTACTTC. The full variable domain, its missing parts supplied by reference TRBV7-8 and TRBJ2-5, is GAGVSQSPRYKVAKRGQDVALRCDPISGHVSLFWYQQALGQGPEFLTYFQNEAQLDKSGLPSDRFFAERPEGSVSTLKIQRTQQEDSAVYLCASSLGATGEETQYFGPGTRLLVL.

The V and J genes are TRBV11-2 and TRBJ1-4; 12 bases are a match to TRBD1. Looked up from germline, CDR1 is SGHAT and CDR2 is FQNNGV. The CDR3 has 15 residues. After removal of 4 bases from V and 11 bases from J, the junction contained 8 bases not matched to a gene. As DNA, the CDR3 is TGTGCCAGCAGCTCCTTGCGGGACAGGGGGCGTAAACTGTTTTTT. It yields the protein CASSSLRDRGRKLFF.

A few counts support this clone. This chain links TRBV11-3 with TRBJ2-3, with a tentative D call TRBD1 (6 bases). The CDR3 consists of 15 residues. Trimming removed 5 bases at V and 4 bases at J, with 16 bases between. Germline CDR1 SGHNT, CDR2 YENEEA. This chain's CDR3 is CASSPMFGGSDTQYF. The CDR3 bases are TGTGCCAGCAGCCCCATGTTTGGGGGCTCAGATACGCAGTATTTT.

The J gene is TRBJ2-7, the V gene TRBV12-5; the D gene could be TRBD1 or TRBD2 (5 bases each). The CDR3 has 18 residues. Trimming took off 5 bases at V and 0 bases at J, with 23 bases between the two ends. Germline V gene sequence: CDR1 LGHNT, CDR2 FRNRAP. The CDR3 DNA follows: TGTGCTAGTGGTGTGGCGGACCCCTTCGGGACGAGCTCCTACGAGCAGTACTTC. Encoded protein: CASGVADPFGTSSYEQYF.

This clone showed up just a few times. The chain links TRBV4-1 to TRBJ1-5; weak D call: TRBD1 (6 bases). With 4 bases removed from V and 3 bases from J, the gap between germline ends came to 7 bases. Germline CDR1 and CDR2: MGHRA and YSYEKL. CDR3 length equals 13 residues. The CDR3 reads CASSRGANQPQHF. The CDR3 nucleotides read TGCGCCAGCAGCCGGGGGGCCAATCAGCCCCAGCATTTT.